This T cell receptor (beta chain) is from a study of blood T cell repertoires in COVID-19 (dated by TCRdb to about 2020). Notes on the research overall: Collaborator samples came from the United States, Italy and Spain and covered acute and convalescent phases of COVID-19. Samples came from the ongoing ImmuneRACE study (first 160 participants) plus 1,254 subjects from 6 global collaborators. The prospective study material was composed of cDNA or gDNA derived from T cells, B-cell-depleted T cells, or PBMCs. Where available, HLA class I and class II types were obtained from metadata supplied by the sample provider rather than from assay-based typing. The repertoires were released in a freely available public database intended as a resource for research on the immune response to SARS-CoV-2. The sample metadata nearly always contained a de-identified subject ID, COVID-19 status, age in years and sex. Deeply sampled blood TCRbeta repertoires from subjects exposed to, actively infected with, or recovered from COVID-19 were included in the dataset.

The immunoSEQ Assay, a bias-controlled multiplex PCR, was used to amplify TCRbeta CDR3 regions from genomic DNA. As for the authors' bioinformatics: The number of nucleated cells in each sample was estimated by amplification of reference gene primers within the assay. Sequence reads were collapsed and filtered to measure the absolute abundance of every unique TCRbeta CDR3 rearrangement. For each sample, productive Simpson clonality was calculated by taking the square root of Simpson's diversity index across productive rearrangements. Held by TCRdb, this immuneACCESS table contains in-frame sequences only and omits some clones. Under half of the omission traces to an unresolved V gene where checked; the cause of the rest is unknown. V and J calls and clone size follow that table, whereas D and trimming were derived from the DNA. The sample includes about 100,000 clones, with 80% to 90% observed a single time. The top ten hold 9.9% of the sample.

The collaborating institutions used their own protocols to collect whole blood in K2EDTA tubes. For TCRbeta analysis, collaborator samples were shipped as frozen whole blood, as isolated PBMCs, or as DNA extracted from either sample type. Remarks on this clone: The specificity of this receptor is unknown. No much larger clone is present one base from it, and per-base qualities are unavailable.

The study at large found these results: The amount of clinical and demographic metadata varied by source and participant and was provided uncurated.

Sequences SGHVS (CDR1) and FQNEAQ (CDR2) are obtained from the germline V gene. Including the terminal cysteine and phenylalanine, the CDR3 comprises 16 residues. CDR3 DNA only is kept here, 48 bases in frame from base 1. V lost 5 bases and J lost 4 bases, and the count of bases not matched to a germline gene is 10. The source of this sequence is a man aged 35 to 55 with active or convalescent COVID-19. Recombination connected TRBV7-8 to TRBJ1-4, with TRBD1 matching 7 junction bases. Sequencing was carried out using peripheral blood. The CDR3 amino acid sequence is: CASSTSDRNRNEKLFF. The DNA is TGTGCCAGCAGCACTTCGGACAGGAACCGTAATGAAAAACTGTTTTTT.